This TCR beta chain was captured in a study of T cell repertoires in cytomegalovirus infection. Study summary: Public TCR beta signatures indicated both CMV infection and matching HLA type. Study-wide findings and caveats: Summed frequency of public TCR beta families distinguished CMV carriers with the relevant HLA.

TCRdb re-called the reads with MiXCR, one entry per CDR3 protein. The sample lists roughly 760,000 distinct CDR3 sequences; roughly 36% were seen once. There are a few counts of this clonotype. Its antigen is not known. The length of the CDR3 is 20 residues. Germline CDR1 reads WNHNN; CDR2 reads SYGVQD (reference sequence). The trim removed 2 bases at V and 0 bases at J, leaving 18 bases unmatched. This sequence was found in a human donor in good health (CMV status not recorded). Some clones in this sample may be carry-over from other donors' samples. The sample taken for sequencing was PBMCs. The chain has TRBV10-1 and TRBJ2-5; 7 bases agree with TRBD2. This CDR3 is CASSEEPGTAKAGYQETQYF. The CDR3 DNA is TGCGCCAGCAGTGAGGAACCCGGGACCGCCAAAGCGGGGTACCAAGAGACCCAGTACTTC.